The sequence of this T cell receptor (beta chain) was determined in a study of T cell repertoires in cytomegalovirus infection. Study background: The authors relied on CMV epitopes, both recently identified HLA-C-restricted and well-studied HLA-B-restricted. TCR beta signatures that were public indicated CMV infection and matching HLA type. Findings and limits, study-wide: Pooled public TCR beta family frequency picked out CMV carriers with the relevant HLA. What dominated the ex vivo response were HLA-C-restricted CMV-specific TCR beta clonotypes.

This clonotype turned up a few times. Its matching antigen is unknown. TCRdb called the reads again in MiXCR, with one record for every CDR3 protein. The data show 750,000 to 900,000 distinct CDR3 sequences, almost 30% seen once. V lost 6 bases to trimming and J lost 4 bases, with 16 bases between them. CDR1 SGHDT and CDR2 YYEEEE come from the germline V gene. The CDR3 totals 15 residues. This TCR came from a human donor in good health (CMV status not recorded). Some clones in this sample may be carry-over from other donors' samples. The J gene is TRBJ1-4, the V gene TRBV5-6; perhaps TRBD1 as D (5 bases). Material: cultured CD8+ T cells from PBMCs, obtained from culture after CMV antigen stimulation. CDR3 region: CASTGPMDFNEKLFF. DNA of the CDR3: TGTGCCAGCACGGGACCGATGGATTTTAATGAAAAACTGTTTTTT.